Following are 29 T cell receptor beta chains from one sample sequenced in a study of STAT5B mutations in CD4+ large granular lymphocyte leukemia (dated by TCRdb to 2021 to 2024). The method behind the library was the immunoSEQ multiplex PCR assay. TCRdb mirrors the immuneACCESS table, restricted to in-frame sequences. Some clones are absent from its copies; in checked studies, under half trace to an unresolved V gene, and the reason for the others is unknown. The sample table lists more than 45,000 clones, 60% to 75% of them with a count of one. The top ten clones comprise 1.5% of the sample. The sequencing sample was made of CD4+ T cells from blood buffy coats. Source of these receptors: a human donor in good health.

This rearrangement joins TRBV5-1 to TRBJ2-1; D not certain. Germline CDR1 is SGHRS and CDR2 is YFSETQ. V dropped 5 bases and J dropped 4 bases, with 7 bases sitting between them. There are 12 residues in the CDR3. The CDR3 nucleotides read TGCGCCAGCAGGGGTGCTTACAATGAGCAGTTCTTC. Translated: CASRGAYNEQFF.

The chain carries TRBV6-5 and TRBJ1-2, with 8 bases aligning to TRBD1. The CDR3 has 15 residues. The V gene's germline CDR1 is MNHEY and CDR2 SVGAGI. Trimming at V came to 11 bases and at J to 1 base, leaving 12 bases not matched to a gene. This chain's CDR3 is CAGSLLGQGNYGYTF. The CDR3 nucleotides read TGTGCCGGTTCCCTATTAGGACAGGGTAACTATGGCTACACCTTC.

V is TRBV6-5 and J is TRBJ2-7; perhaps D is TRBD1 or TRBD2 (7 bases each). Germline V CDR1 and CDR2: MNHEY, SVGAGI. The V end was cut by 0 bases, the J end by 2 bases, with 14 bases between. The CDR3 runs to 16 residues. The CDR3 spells CASSYSRQGGAYEQYV. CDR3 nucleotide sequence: TGTGCCAGCAGTTACTCCCGCCAGGGGGGGGCCTACGAGCAGTACGTC.

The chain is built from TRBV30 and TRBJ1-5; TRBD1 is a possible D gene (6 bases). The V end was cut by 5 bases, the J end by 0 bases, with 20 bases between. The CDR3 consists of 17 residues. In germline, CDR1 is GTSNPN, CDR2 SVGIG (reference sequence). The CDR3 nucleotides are TGTGCCTGGTCGTCCCCGAGGGGGGACTATAGCAATCAGCCCCAGCATTTT. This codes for CAWSSPRGDYSNQPQHF. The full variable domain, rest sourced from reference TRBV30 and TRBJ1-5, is SQTIHQWPATLVQPVGSPLSLECTVEGTSNPNLYWYRQAAGRGLQLLFYSVGIGQISSEVPQNLSASRPQDRQFILSSKKLLLSDSGFYLCAWSSPRGDYSNQPQHFGDGTRLSIL.

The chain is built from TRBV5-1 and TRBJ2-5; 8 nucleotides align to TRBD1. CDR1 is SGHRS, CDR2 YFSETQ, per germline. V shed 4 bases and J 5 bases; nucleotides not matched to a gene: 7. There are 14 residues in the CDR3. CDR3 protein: CASSTRTGRETQYF. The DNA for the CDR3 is TGCGCCAGCAGCACCCGGACAGGGAGGGAGACCCAGTACTTC.

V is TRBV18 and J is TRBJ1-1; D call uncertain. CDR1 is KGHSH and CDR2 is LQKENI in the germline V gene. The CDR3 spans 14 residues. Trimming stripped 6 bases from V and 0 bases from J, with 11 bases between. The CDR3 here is CASSPTRMNTEAFF. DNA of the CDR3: TGTGCCAGCTCGCCCACGAGGATGAACACTGAAGCTTTCTTT. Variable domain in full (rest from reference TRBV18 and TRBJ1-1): NAGVMQNPRHLVRRRGQEARLRCSPMKGHSHVYWYRQLPEEGLKFMVYLQKENIIDESGMPKERFSAEFPKEGPSILRIQQVVRGDSAAYFCASSPTRMNTEAFFGQGTRLTVV.

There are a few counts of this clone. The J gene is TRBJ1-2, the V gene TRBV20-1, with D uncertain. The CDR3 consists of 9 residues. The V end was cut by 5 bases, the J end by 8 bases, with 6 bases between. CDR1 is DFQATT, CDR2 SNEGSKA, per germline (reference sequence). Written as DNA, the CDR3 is TGCAGTGCTGGGCTCGGCTACACCTTC. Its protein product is CSAGLGYTF.

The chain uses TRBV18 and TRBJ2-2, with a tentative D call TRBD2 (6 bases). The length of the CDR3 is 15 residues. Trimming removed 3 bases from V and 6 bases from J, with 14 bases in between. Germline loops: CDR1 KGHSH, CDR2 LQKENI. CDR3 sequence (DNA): TGTGCCAGCTCACCTCCACGGGGGATGGCCGGGGAGCTGTTTTTT. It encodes CASSPPRGMAGELFF.

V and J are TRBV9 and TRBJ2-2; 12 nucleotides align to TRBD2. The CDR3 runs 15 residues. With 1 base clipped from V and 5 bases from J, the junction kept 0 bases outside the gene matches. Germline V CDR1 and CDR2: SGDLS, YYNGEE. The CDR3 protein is CASSVLAGGTGELFF. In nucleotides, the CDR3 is TGTGCCAGCAGCGTACTAGCGGGGGGGACCGGGGAGCTGTTTTTT.

Here the CDR3 reads CAWRRGGGSDTQYF. The DNA of the CDR3 is TGTGCCTGGAGGCGGGGCGGGGGTTCAGATACGCAGTATTTT. The chain carries TRBV30 and TRBJ2-3; 7 bases match TRBD2. This CDR3 region has 14 residues. Trimming removed 3 bases from V and 4 bases from J; junction bases left unmatched: 7. The germline gives CDR1 GTSNPN, CDR2 SVGIG (reference sequence).

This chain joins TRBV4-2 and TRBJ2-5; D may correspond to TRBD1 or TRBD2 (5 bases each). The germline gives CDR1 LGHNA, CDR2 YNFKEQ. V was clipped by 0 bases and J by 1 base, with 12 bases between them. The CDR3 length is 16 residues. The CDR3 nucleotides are TGTGCCAGCAGCCAAGATGGTTCAGGGAGCCAAGAGACCCAGTACTTC. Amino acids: CASSQDGSGSQETQYF.

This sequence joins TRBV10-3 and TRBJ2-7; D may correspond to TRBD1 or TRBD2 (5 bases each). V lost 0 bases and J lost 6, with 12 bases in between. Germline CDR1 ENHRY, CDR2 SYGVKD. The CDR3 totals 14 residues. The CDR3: CAISESIGAGEQYF. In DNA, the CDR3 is TGTGCCATCAGTGAGTCGATCGGGGCAGGCGAGCAGTACTTC.

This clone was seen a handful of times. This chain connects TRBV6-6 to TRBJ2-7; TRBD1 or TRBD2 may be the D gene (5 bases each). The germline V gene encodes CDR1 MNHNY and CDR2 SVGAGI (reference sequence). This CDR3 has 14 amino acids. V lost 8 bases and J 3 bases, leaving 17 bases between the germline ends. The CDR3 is CASGKDTGNYEQYV. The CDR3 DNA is TGTGCCAGCGGAAAGGACACCGGGAACTACGAGCAGTACGTC.

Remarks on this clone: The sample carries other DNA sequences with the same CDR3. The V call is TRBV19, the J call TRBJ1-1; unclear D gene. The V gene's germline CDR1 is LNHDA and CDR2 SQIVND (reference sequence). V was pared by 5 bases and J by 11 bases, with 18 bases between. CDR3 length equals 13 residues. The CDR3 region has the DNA TGTGCCAGTAGTCCTGAGAGACACCTTTCTGCTTTCTTT. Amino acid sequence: CASSPERHLSAFF. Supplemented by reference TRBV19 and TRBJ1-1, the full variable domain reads DGGITQSPKYLFRKEGQNVTLSCEQNLNHDAMYWYRQDPGQGLRLIYYSQIVNDFQKGDIAEGYSVSREKKESFPLTVTSAQKNPTAFYLCASSPERHLSAFFGQGTRLTVV.

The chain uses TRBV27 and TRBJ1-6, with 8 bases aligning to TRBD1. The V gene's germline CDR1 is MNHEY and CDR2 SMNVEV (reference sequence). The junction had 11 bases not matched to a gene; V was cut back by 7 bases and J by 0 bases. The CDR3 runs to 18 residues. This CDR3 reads CASTRTGSYRSYNSPLHF. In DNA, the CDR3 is TGTGCCAGCACCCGGACAGGGAGTTACCGCTCCTATAATTCACCCCTCCACTTT.

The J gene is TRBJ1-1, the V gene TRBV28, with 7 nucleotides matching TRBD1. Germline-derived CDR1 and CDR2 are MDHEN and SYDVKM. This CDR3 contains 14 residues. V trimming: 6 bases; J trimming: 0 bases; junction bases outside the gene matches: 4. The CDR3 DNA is TGTGCCAGCAGCCCGGGACAGCTGAACACTGAAGCTTTCTTT. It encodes CASSPGQLNTEAFF.

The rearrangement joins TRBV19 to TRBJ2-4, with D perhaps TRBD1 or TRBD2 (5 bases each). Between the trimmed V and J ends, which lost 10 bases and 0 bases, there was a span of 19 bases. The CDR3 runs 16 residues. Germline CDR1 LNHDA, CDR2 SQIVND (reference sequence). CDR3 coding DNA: TGTGCCACTCATCCCGGGGCTCTACTAGCCAAAAACATTCAGTACTTC. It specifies CATHPGALLAKNIQYF.

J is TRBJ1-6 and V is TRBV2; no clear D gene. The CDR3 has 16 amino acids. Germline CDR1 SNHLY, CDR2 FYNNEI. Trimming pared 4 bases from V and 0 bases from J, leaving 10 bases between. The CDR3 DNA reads TGTGCCAGCAGTGTTAGTCCTAGCTCCTATAATTCACCCCTCCACTTT. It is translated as CASSVSPSSYNSPLHF.

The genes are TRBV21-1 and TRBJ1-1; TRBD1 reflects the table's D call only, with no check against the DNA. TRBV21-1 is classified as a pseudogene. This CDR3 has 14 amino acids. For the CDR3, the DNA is TGTGCCAGCAACAAAGGGGACAGCAACACTGAAGCTTTCTTT. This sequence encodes CASNKGDSNTEAFF.

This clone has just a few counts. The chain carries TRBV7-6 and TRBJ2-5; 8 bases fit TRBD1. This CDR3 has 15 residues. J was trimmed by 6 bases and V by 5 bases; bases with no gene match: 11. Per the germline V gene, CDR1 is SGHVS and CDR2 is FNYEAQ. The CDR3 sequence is CASSPQTGTGQTQYF. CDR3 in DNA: TGTGCCAGCAGCCCCCAAACCGGGACAGGCCAGACCCAGTACTTC.

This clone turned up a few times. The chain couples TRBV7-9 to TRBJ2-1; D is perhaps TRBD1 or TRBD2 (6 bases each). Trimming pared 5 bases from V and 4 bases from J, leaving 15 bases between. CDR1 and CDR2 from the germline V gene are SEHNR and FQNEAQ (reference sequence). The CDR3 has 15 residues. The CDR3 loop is CASSRTQGGYNEQFF. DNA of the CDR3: TGTGCCAGCAGCCGAACACAGGGAGGATACAATGAGCAGTTCTTC.

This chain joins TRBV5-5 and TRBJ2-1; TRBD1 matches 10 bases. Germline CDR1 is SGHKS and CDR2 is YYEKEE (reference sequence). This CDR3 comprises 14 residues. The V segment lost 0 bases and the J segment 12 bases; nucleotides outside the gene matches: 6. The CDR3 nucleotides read TGTGCCAGCAGCTTGGAAGGGACAGGGGCAACGCAGTTCTTC. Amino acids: CASSLEGTGATQFF.

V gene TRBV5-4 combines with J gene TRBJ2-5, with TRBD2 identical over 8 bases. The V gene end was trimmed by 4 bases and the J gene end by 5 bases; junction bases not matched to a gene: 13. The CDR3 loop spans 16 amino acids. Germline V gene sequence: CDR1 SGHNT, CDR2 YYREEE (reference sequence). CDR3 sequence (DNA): TGTGCCAGCAGCGTCACGACAGGTCAGCGGGGGGAGACCCAGTACTTC. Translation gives CASSVTTGQRGETQYF. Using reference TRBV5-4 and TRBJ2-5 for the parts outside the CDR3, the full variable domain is ETGVTQSPTHLIKTRGQQVTLRCSSQSGHNTVSWYQQALGQGPQFIFQYYREEENGRGNFPPRFSGLQFPNYSSELNVNALELDDSALYLCASSVTTGQRGETQYFGPGTRLLVL.

CDR3 sequence reads: CASSIMRAGDSGTQYF. CDR3 sequence (DNA): TGTGCCAGTAGTATTATGAGGGCAGGGGACAGCGGTACGCAGTATTTT. The rearrangement links TRBV19 to TRBJ2-3, with TRBD1 matching over 7 bases. Germline CDR1 is LNHDA and CDR2 is SQIVND (reference sequence). This CDR3 spans 16 amino acids. Trimming cost V 3 bases and J 8 bases; bases outside gene matches: 14.

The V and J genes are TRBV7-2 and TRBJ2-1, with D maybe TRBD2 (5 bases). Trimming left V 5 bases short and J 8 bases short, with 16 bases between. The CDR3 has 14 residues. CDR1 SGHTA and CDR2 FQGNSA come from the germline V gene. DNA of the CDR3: TGTGCCAGCAGCCCTCTGGCGGGCAGTCATGAGCAGTTCTTC. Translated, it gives CASSPLAGSHEQFF.

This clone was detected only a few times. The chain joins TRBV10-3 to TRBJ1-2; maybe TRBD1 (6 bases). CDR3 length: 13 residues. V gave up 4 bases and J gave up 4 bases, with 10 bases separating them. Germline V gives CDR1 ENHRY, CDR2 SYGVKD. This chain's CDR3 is CAISVQGGYGYTF. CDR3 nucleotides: TGTGCCATCAGTGTACAGGGCGGCTATGGCTACACCTTC.

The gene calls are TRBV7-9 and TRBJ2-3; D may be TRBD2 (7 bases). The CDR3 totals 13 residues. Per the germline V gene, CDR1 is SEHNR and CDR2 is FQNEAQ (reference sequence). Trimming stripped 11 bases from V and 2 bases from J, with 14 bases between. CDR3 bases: TGTGCCTCGGAGGGGGGGGACACAGATACGCAGTATTTT. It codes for CASEGGDTDTQYF.

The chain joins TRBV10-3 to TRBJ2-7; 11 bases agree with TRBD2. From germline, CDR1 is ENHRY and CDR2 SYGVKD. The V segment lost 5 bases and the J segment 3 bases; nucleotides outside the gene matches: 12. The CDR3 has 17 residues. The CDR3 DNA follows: TGTGCCATCAGTTCTACTAGCGGGGGAGGGGATAACTACGAGCAGTACTTC. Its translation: CAISSTSGGGDNYEQYF.

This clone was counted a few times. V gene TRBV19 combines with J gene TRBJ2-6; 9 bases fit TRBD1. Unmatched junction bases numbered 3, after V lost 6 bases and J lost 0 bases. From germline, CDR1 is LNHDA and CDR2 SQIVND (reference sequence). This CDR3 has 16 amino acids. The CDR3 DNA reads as TGTGCCAGTAGCACAGGGGGCGCCTCTGGGGCCAACGTCCTGACTTTC. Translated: CASSTGGASGANVLTF. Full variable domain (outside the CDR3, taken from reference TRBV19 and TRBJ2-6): DGGITQSPKYLFRKEGQNVTLSCEQNLNHDAMYWYRQDPGQGLRLIYYSQIVNDFQKGDIAEGYSVSREKKESFPLTVTSAQKNPTAFYLCASSTGGASGANVLTFGAGSRLTVL.